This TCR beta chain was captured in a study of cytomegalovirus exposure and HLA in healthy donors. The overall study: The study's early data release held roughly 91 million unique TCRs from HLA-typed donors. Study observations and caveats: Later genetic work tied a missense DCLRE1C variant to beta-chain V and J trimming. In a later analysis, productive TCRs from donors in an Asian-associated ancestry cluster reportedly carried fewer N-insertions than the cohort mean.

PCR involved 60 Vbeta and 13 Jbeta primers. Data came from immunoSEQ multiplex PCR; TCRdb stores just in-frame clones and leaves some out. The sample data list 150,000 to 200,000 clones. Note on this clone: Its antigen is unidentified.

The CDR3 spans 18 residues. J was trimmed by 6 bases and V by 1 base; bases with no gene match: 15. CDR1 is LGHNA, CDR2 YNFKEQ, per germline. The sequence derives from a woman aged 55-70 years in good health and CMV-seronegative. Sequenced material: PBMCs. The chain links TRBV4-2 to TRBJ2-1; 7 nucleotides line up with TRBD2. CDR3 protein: CASSQAYLERGPLNEQFF. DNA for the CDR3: TGTGCCAGCAGCCAAGCCTATCTAGAGCGGGGCCCACTCAATGAGCAGTTCTTC.